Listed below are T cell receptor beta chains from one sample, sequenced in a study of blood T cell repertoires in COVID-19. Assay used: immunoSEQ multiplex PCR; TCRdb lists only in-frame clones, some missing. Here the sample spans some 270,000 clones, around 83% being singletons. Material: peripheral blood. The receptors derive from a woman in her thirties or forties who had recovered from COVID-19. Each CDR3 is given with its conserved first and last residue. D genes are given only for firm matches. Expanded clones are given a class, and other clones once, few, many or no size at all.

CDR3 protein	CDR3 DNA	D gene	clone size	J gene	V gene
CATSDLYTTDTQYF	TGTGCCACCAGTGATCTCTATACCACAGATACGCAGTATTTT	-	-	TRBJ2-3	TRBV24-1
CASSPQKDPNYGYTF	TGTGCCAGCTCACCCCAGAAAGATCCCAACTATGGCTACACCTTC	-	-	TRBJ1-2	TRBV18
CASSLGLAGGSTDTQYF	TGCGCCAGCAGCCTCGGACTAGCGGGGGGCTCCACAGATACGCAGTATTTT	TRBD2	-	TRBJ2-3	TRBV5-1
CASSTPDRKLAKNIQYF	TGTGCCAGCAGCACCCCGGACAGGAAACTAGCCAAAAACATTCAGTACTTC	TRBD1	-	TRBJ2-4	TRBV7-9
CASSLTGAYSNQPQHF	TGTGCCAGCAGTTTAACAGGGGCTTATAGCAATCAGCCCCAGCATTTT	TRBD1	-	TRBJ1-5	TRBV28
CASSYSRTGRTEAFF	TGTGCCAGCAGTTACTCAAGGACAGGGAGGACTGAAGCTTTCTTT	TRBD1	-	TRBJ1-1	TRBV6-5
CASSPTGYGEQYF	TGTGCCAGCTCACCGACAGGGTACGGCGAGCAGTACTTC	TRBD1	-	TRBJ2-7	TRBV18
CASSGVGGNNEQFF	TGTGCCAGCAGCGGTGTAGGGGGAAACAATGAGCAGTTCTTC	-	-	TRBJ2-1	TRBV4-2
CASSPPAEGYYGYTF	TGTGCCAGCTCACCACCCGCAGAGGGCTACTATGGCTACACCTTC	-	-	TRBJ1-2	TRBV18
CASSISWTGNNQPQHF	TGTGCCAGTAGTATCTCGTGGACAGGGAACAATCAGCCCCAGCATTTT	TRBD1	-	TRBJ1-5	TRBV19
CASSPGTTRNEQFF	TGTGCCAGCTCACCCGGGACAACCCGCAATGAGCAGTTCTTC	-	-	TRBJ2-1	TRBV18
CASGTGVTVSTGELFF	TGTGCCAGCGGGACAGGGGTTACGGTGAGCACCGGGGAGCTGTTTTTT	TRBD1	few	TRBJ2-2	TRBV9
CASSFLASETQYF	TGTGCCAGCAGTTTTCTTGCGTCGGAGACCCAGTACTTC	-	-	TRBJ2-5	TRBV12-3/TRBV12-4
CASSGGVGLNTEAFF	TGCGCCAGCAGCGGCGGGGTCGGCCTGAACACTGAAGCTTTCTTT	-	-	TRBJ1-1	TRBV5-1
CASSLRPDQPQHF	TGTGCCAGCAGTCTCCGTCCCGATCAGCCCCAGCATTTT	-	-	TRBJ1-5	TRBV6-6
CASSLVSGLYGYTF	TGTGCCAGCAGCTTAGTCTCCGGACTCTATGGCTACACCTTC	-	-	TRBJ1-2	TRBV7-2
CASGTVNTEAFF	TGTGCCAGCGGGACAGTGAACACTGAAGCTTTCTTT	TRBD1	-	TRBJ1-1	TRBV2
CASGPGQGSAYNEQFF	TGTGCTAGTGGCCCCGGACAGGGTTCGGCCTACAATGAGCAGTTCTTC	TRBD1	-	TRBJ2-1	TRBV12-5